These 8 T cell receptor beta chains were all obtained from the same sample, sequenced in a study of T cells after yellow fever vaccination. Via MiXCR, TCRdb re-called the 5' RACE reads, giving one row per CDR3 protein. The data contain some 240,000 distinct CDR3 sequences, roughly 5% of them seen just once; the ten biggest clones take up 3% to 4%. The sample consisted of CD4+ T cells sorted from PBMCs, taken on the day of the yellow fever booster vaccination. All receptors derive from a young man who received the YFV17D yellow fever vaccine.

The V call is TRBV20-1, the J call TRBJ2-3; D unclear. Trimming shortened V by 0 bases and J by 2 bases, and 12 bases separated the two germline ends. The CDR3 loop spans 15 amino acids. The V gene's germline CDR1 is DFQATT and CDR2 SNEGSKA (reference sequence). This CDR3 reads CSARDRRPATDTQYF. CDR3 sequence (DNA): TGCAGTGCTAGAGATCGTCGACCAGCCACAGATACGCAGTATTTT.

The chain has TRBV18 and TRBJ2-1; D gene uncertain. The V end lost 4 bases, the J end lost 0 bases, and 10 bases lay between the germline ends. The CDR3 sequence is 15 residues long. CDR1 and CDR2 (germline): KGHSH, LQKENI. This chain's CDR3 is CASSLPGSSYNEQFF. The CDR3 DNA sequence: TGTGCCAGCTCACTTCCGGGTAGCTCCTACAATGAGCAGTTCTTC.

This clonotype was seen a handful of times. The chain joins TRBV15 to TRBJ2-2; D could derive from TRBD1 or TRBD2 (5 bases each). Germline V gene sequence: CDR1 LNHNV, CDR2 YYDKDF (reference sequence). The CDR3 runs 17 residues. With 5 bases removed from V and 8 bases from J, the gap between germline ends came to 24 bases. The CDR3 here is CATSGGERDHLLGELFF. The CDR3 DNA is TGTGCCACCAGCGGAGGAGAACGGGACCACCTTTTGGGGGAGCTGTTTTTT. Filled out from reference TRBV15 and TRBJ2-2, the complete variable domain reads DAMVIQNPRYQVTQFGKPVTLSCSQTLNHNVMYWYQQKSSQAPKLLFHYYDKDFNNEADTPDNFQSRRPNTSFCFLDIRSPGLGDTAMYLCATSGGERDHLLGELFFGEGSRLTVL.

The gene calls are TRBV3-1 and TRBJ1-1; the match to TRBD1 covers 9 bases. With 4 bases clipped from V and 10 bases from J, the junction kept 16 bases outside the gene matches. This CDR3 spans 16 amino acids. Germline-derived CDR1 and CDR2 are LGHDT and YNNKEL (reference sequence). The CDR3 loop reads CASSPSGTGIERGAFF. The CDR3 DNA reads TGTGCCAGCAGCCCGTCCGGGACAGGGATTGAAAGAGGAGCTTTCTTT.

V is TRBV29-1 and J is TRBJ2-5; D uncertain. Per the germline V gene, CDR1 is SQVTM and CDR2 is ANQGSEA. The germline V and J ends were trimmed by 2 bases and 1 base, with 5 bases remaining between them. The CDR3 loop spans 12 amino acids. The CDR3 sequence is CSVEPSQETQYF. The CDR3, as DNA: TGCAGCGTTGAACCCAGCCAAGAGACCCAGTACTTC.

There are many counts of this clonotype. The chain links TRBV12-3 or TRBV12-4 to TRBJ2-1; possible D gene TRBD2, 6 bases. V gave up 6 bases and J gave up 9 bases, with 6 bases separating them. The length of the CDR3 is 10 residues. CDR3 bases: TGTGCCAGCAGGGGGGGTGAGCAGTTCTTC. Translated, it gives CASRGGEQFF.

This clonotype came up a few times. The chain recombines TRBV10-3 with TRBJ1-1, with 8 bases matching TRBD1. Trimming took 8 bases from V and 1 from J; bases not matched to a gene: 0. The germline gives CDR1 ENHRY, CDR2 SYGVKD. The length of the CDR3 is 12 residues. Here the CDR3 DNA reads TGTGCCATCGGGACAGGGAACACTGAAGCTTTCTTT. Its translation is CAIGTGNTEAFF.

This clonotype appeared many times. The J gene is TRBJ2-7, the V gene TRBV6-6, with 7 nucleotides matching TRBD2. CDR1 MNHNY and CDR2 SVGAGI come from the germline V gene (reference sequence). The V gene end was trimmed by 2 bases and the J gene end by 3 bases; junction bases not matched to a gene: 7. The CDR3 runs to 15 residues. CDR3 sequence (DNA): TGTGCCAGCAGTTACCCGCTCGGGAGGAGCTACGAGCAGTACTTC. Protein sequence: CASSYPLGRSYEQYF.